This T cell receptor (beta chain) stems from a study of molecular identifiers for immune sequencing clone quantification. Whole-study results and caveats: Whereas clones above 20 RNA copies held under 1% of naive-cell molecules, they held over 97% of effector molecules. Spiked Jurkat TCR RNA from one cell was reportedly detectable among some 930,000 naive cells.

Sorting selected naive CD8 T cells with a CD8+CD4-CCR7+CD45RA+ phenotype. Bulk TCR libraries used previously described methods and listed TCR primers. TCRdb processed the PCR reads anew with MiXCR; each CDR3 protein has one entry. This table holds about 320,000 distinct CDR3 sequences, over 20% found once. The CDR3 is 17 residues long. The trim removed 5 bases at V and 0 bases at J, leaving 11 bases unmatched. The germline CDR1 and CDR2 sequences are DFQATT and SNEGSKA (reference sequence). This clonotype was observed a few times. The antigen remains unidentified. V and J are TRBV20-1 and TRBJ2-3; 10 bases are a match to TRBD2. The TCR comes from a human donor in good health. Some libraries in this study had Jurkat cell RNA spiked in. The specimen was naive CD8+ T cells from blood, with Jurkat cell RNA spiked in. Subset noted: FACS-sorted CD8+CD4-CCR7+CD45RA+ naive T cells. The DNA for the CDR3 is TGCAGTGCTGAACCGCCGGGGACTAGCGTTAGCACAGATACGCAGTATTTT. Translation: CSAEPPGTSVSTDTQYF.